This T cell receptor (beta chain) was found in a study of PD-L1 blockade in urothelial cancer. For the study at large: Patients' atezolizumab regimen, 1,200 mg intravenously every 3 weeks, began around 2014. Anywhere from 0 to 3 prior chemotherapy regimens had been received by patients. T cells numbered a median of approximately 130,000 in the blood samples.

Trimming cost V 6 bases and J 6 bases, with 15 bases left between them. This CDR3 has 14 residues. Germline CDR1 and CDR2: LNHDA and SQIVND (reference sequence). Each PCR received spiked synthetic TCR analog templates. Assay used: immunoSEQ multiplex PCR; TCRdb lists only in-frame clones, some missing. Altogether tens of thousands of clones are present, 70% to 90% being singletons, with the ten largest covering roughly 14%. Noted time point: pretreatment peripheral blood. The sequence came from a man between 60 and 70 years old with urothelial cancer. This material consisted of PBMCs, taken around atezolizumab (anti-PD-L1) treatment. This sequence joins TRBV19 and TRBJ1-5; the D gene is possibly TRBD1 (6 bases). CDR3 amino acids: CASRQTGSRQPQHF. In DNA, the CDR3 is TGTGCCAGTAGACAAACAGGGTCGCGTCAGCCCCAGCATTTT.